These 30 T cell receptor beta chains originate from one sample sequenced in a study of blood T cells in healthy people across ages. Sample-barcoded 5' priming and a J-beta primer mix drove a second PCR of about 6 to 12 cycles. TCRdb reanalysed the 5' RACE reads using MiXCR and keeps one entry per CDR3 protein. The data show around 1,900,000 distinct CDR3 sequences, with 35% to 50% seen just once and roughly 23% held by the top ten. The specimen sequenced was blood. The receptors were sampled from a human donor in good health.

CDR3 in DNA: TGTGCCAGCAGCTTAGAACCCCCAGGCCGACCCCCAGATACGCAGTATTTT. Its protein is CASSLEPPGRPPDTQYF. The chain combines TRBV7-2 with TRBJ2-3; D is unclear. The V gene lost 1 base and the J gene lost 4 bases, with 18 bases spanning the gap. This CDR3 is 17 amino acids long. Per germline, CDR1 SGHTA and CDR2 FQGNSA.

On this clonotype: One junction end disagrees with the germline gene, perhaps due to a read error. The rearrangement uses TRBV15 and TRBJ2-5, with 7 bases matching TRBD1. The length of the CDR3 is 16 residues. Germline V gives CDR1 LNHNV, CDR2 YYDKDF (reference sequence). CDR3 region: CATSRDRRTGSYEQDF. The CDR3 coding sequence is TGTGCCACCAGCAGAGATCGGAGGACAGGATCCTACGAGCAGGACTTC.

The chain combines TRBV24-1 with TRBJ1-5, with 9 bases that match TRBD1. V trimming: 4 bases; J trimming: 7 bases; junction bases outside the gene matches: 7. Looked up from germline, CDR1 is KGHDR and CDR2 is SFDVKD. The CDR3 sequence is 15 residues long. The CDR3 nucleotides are TGTGCCACCAGTGAAACCGGACAGGGGAAACAGCCCCAGCATTTT. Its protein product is CATSETGQGKQPQHF.

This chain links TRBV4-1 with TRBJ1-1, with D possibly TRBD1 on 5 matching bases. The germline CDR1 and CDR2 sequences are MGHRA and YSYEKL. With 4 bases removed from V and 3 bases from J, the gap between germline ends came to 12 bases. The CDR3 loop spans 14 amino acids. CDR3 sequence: CASSPNEGYTEAFF. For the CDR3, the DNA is TGCGCCAGCAGCCCGAATGAGGGGTACACTGAAGCTTTCTTT.

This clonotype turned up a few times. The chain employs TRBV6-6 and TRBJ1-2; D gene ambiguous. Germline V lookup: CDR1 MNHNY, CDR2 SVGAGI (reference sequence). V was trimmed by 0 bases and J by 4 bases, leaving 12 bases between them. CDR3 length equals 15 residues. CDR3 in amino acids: CASSYSPPMGYGYTF. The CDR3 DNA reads TGTGCCAGCAGTTACTCGCCACCAATGGGCTATGGCTACACCTTC.

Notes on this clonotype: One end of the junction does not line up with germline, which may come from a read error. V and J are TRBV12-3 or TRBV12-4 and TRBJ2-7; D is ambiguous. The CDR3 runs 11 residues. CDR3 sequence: CAGSFSYEQYF. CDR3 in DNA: TGTGCCGGCAGTTTCTCTTACGAGCAGTACTTC.

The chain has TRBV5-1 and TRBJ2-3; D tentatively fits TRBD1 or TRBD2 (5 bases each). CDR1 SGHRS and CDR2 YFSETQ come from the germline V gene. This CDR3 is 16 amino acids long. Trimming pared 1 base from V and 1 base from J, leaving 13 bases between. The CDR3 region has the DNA TGCGCCAGCAGCTTGATAGGGGACCATGGCACAGATACGCAGTATTTT. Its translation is CASSLIGDHGTDTQYF.

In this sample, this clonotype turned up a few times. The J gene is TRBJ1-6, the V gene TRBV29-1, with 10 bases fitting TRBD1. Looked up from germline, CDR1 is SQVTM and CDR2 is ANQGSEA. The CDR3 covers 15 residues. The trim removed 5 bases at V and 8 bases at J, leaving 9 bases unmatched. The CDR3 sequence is CSVKKGTGVDSPLHF. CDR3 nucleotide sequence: TGCAGCGTTAAAAAAGGGACAGGGGTTGATTCACCCCTCCACTTT.

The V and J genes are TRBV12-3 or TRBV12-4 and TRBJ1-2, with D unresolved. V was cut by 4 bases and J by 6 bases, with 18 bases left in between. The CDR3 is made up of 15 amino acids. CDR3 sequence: CASSSYELIRDGYTF. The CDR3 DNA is TGTGCCAGCAGTTCCTACGAGCTGATTCGAGATGGCTACACCTTC.

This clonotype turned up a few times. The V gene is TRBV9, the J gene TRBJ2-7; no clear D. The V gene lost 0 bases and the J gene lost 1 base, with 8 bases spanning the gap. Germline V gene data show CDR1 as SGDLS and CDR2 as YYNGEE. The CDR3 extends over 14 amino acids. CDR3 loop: CASSVASASYEQYF. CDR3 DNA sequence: TGTGCCAGCAGCGTAGCAAGCGCTTCCTACGAGCAGTACTTC. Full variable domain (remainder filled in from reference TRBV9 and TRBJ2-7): DSGVTQTPKHLITATGQRVTLRCSPRSGDLSVYWYQQSLDQGLQFLIQYYNGEERAKGNILERFSAQQFPDLHSELNLSSLELGDSALYFCASSVASASYEQYFGPGTRLTVT.

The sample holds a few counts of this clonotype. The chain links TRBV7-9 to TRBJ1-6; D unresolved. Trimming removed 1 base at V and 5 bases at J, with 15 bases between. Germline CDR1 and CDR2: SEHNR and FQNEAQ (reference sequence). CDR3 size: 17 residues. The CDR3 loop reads CASSLVVSASHNSPLHF. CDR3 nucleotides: TGTGCCAGCAGCTTAGTAGTATCGGCCAGTCATAATTCACCCCTCCACTTT. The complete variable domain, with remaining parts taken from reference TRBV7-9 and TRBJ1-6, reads DTGVSQNPRHKITKRGQNVTFRCDPISEHNRLYWYRQTLGQGPEFLTYFQNEAQLEKSRLLSDRFSAERPKGSFSTLEIQRTEQGDSAMYLCASSLVVSASHNSPLHFGNGTRLTVT.

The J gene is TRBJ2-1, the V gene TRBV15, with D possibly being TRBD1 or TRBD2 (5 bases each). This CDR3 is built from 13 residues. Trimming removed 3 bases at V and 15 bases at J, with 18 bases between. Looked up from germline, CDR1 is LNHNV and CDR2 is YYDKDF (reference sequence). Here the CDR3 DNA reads TGTGCCACCAGCAGCCTGGACTGGGCAGGGAGGTTCTTC. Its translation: CATSSLDWAGRFF.

The CDR3, as DNA: TGTGCCACCAGCGGCAGACAGACTAGCGGGGGGGACCGAGTCACAGATACGCAGTATTTT. Its protein is CATSGRQTSGGDRVTDTQYF. The chain recombines TRBV15 with TRBJ2-3, with TRBD2 matching 14 bases. This CDR3 has 20 residues. Germline CDR1 reads LNHNV; CDR2 reads YYDKDF (reference sequence). V shed 5 bases and J 2 bases; nucleotides not matched to a gene: 15.

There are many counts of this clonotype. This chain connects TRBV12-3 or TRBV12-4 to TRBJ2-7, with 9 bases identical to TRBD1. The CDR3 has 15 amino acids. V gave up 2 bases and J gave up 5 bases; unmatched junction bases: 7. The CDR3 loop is CASSLLGQGFNEQYF. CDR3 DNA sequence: TGTGCCAGCAGTTTATTGGGACAGGGCTTTAACGAGCAGTACTTC.

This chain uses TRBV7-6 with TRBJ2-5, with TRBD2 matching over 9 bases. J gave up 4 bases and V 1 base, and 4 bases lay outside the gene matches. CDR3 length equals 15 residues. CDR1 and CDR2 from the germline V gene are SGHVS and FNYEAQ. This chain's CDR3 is CASSLEAGGRETQYF. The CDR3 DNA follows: TGTGCCAGCAGCTTAGAGGCGGGGGGGCGAGAGACCCAGTACTTC. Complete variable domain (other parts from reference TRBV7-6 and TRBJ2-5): GAGVSQSPRYKVTKRGQDVALRCDPISGHVSLYWYRQALGQGPEFLTYFNYEAQQDKSGLPNDRFSAERPEGSISTLTIQRTEQRDSAMYRCASSLEAGGRETQYFGPGTRLLVL.

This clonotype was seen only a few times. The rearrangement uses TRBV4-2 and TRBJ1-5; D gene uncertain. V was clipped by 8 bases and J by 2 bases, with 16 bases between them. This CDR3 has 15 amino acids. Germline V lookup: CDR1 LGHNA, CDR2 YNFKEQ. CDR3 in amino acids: CASSVAGSGNQPQHF. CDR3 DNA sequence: TGTGCCAGCTCAGTCGCTGGTAGCGGCAATCAGCCCCAGCATTTT.

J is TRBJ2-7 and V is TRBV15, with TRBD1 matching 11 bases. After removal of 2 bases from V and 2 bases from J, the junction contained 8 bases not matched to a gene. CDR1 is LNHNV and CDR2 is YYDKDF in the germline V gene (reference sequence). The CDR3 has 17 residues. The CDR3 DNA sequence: TGTGCCACCAGCAGACTTAGTCCGGGACAGGGGGCCTACGAGCAGTACTTC. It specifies CATSRLSPGQGAYEQYF.

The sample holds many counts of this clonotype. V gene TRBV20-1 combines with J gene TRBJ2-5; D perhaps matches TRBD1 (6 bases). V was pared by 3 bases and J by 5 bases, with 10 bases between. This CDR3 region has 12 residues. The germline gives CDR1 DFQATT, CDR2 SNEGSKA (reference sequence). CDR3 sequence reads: CSARGQGETQYF. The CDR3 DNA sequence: TGCAGTGCTAGGGGGCAGGGGGAGACCCAGTACTTC.

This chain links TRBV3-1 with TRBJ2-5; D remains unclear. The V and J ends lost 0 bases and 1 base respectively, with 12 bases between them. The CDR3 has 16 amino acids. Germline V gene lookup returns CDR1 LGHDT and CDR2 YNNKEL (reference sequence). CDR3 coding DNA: TGTGCCAGCAGCCAAGAGGTAACGGATCCCCAAGAGACCCAGTACTTC. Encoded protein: CASSQEVTDPQETQYF.

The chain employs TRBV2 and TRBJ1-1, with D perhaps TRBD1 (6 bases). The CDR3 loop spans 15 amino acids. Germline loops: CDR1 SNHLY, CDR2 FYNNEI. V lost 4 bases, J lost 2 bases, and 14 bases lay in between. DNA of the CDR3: TGTGCCAGCAGTGCGGGGGACATCTATAACACTGAAGCTTTCTTT. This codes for CASSAGDIYNTEAFF.

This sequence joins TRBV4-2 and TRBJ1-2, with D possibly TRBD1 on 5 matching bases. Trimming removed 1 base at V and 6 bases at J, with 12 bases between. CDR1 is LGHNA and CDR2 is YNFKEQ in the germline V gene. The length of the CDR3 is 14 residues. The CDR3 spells CASSQATRGDGYTF. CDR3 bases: TGTGCCAGCAGCCAAGCTACCCGGGGGGATGGCTACACCTTC.

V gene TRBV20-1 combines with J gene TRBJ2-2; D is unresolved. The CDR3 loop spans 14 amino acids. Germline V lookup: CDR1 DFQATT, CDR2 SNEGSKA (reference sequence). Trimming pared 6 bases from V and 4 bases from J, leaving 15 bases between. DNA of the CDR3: TGCAGTGCCACCCCCCGGGCGAGCACCGGGGAGCTGTTTTTT. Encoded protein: CSATPRASTGELFF.

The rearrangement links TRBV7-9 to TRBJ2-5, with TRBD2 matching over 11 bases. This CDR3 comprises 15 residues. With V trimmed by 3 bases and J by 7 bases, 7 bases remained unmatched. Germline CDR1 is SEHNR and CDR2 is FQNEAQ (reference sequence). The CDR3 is CASSLGTSGTRTQYF. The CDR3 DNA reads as TGTGCCAGCAGCTTGGGGACTAGCGGTACCCGGACCCAGTACTTC.

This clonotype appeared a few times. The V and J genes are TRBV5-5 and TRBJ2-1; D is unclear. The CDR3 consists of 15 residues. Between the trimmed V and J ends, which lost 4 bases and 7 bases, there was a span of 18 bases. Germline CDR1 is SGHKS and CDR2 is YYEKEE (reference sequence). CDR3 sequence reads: CASSLSLVVVNEQFF. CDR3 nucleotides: TGTGCCAGCAGCCTGAGTCTGGTGGTTGTTAATGAGCAGTTCTTC.

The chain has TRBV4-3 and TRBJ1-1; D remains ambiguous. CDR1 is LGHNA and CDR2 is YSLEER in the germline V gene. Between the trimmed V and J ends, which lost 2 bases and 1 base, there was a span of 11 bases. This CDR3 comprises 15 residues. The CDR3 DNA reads TGCGCCAGCAGCCAATGGGTGGAGGGGAACACTGAAGCTTTCTTT. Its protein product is CASSQWVEGNTEAFF.

The CDR3 loop is CASSEWAGGGEQFF. The DNA of the CDR3 is TGTGCCAGCAGTGAATGGGCGGGGGGAGGAGAGCAGTTCTTC. This chain uses TRBV25-1 with TRBJ2-1, with 8 bases that match TRBD2. Germline V gene sequence: CDR1 MGHDK, CDR2 SYGVNS. This CDR3 comprises 14 residues. After removal of 1 base from V and 10 bases from J, the junction contained 6 bases not matched to a gene.

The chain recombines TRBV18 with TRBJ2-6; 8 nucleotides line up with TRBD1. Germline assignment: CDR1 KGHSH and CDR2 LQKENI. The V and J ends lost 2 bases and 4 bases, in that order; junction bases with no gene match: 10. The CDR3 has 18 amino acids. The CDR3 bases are TGTGCCAGCTCACCAGTATTCCAGGGGGCGCAGGGGGCCAACGTCCTGACTTTC. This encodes CASSPVFQGAQGANVLTF.

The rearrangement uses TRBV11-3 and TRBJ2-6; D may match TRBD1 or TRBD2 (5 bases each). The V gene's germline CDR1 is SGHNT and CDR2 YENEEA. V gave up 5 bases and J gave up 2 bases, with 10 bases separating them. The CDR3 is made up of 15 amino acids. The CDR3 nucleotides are TGTGCCAGCAGCGGGGGATTGGCTGGGGCCAACGTCCTGACTTTC. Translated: CASSGGLAGANVLTF.

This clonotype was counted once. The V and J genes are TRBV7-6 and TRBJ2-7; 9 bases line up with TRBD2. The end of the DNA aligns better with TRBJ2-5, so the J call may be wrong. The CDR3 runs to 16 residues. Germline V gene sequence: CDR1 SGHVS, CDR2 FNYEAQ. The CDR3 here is CASSRLVAGVGETQYF. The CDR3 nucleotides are TGTGCCAGCAGCCGGCTGGTAGCGGGGGTTGGGGAGACCCAGTACTTC.

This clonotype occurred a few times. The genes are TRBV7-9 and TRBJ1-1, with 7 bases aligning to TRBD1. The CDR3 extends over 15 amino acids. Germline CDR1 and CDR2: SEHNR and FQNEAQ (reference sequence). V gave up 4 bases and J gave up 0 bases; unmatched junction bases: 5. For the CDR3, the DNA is TGTGCCAGCAGCTGGGACAGATCCATGAACACTGAAGCTTTCTTT. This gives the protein CASSWDRSMNTEAFF.